This TCR beta chain stems from a study of blood T cell repertoires in COVID-19. On the study more broadly: Researchers got acute and convalescent COVID-19 samples from the United States, Italy and Spain. T cells, B-cell-depleted T cells, or PBMCs supplied cDNA or gDNA.

The CDR3 sequence is 19 residues long. The germline V gene has CDR1 LNHNV and CDR2 YYDKDF (reference sequence). The J segment lost 0 bases and the V segment lost 0 bases, leaving 12 bases of the junction unmatched. Assay: immunoSEQ multiplex PCR; the TCRdb copy retains only in-frame clones and omits some. This table holds some 390,000 clones, more than 75% found once. The specimen was peripheral blood. The chain joins TRBV15 to TRBJ2-3, with TRBD2 matching over 7 bases. This clonotype originated in a human donor in a cohort sampled during active COVID-19. The CDR3 DNA reads as TGTGCCACCAGCAGAGATTTTATGGTCCTAGCGGCTAGCACAGATACGCAGTATTTT. Translating gives CATSRDFMVLAASTDTQYF.